This TCR beta chain was recovered during a study of read filtering for tumor transcriptome and immune sequencing. This clonotype was counted ten times or more. Molecular barcoded adaptors covering alpha/delta and beta/gamma chains were used on 400 to 450 ng RNA. TCRdb reanalysed the reads using MiXCR and keeps one entry per CDR3 protein. The data contain some 130,000 distinct CDR3 sequences, 10% to 15% of them singletons. The sequenced sample consisted of a population of CD138-negative cells sorted from bone marrow. The source is a donor at least 40 years old with multiple myeloma.

CDR3: CASSLESSRWAVYEQYF. The CDR3, as DNA: TGCGCCAGCAGCTTGGAATCGTCCCGATGGGCGGTGTACGAGCAGTACTTC. V gene TRBV5-1 combines with J gene TRBJ2-7; D not resolved. Germline CDR1 and CDR2: SGHRS and YFSETQ. V gave up 0 bases and J gave up 4 bases, with 20 bases separating them. The CDR3 covers 17 residues.